This TCR beta chain was documented in a study of read filtering for tumor transcriptome and immune sequencing. Looking at the study overall: Among patients, 17 to 20 were male and around 13 female, aged about 45 to 85 (mean about 71). By R-ISS, stages I, II and III held 8, 16 and 7 patients. Study-level results: In IR-seq, single-read clonotypes were roughly 82% of clonotypes but around 4% of reads. RNA-seq captured clonotypes less deeply and reliably than IR-seq.

The CDR3 is 16 residues long. Trimming at V came to 3 bases and at J to 3 bases, leaving 7 bases not matched to a gene. The germline V gene has CDR1 SGHRS and CDR2 YFSETQ. This clonotype was counted between two and nine times. Its antigen is currently unknown. This may be a read error: a much more frequent sequence differs by one nucleotide. From about 400 ng of RNA, a library with molecular barcoded alpha/delta and beta/gamma adaptors was made. Using its own MiXCR run on the reads, TCRdb lists one record per CDR3 protein. The table lists 35,000 to 55,000 distinct CDR3 sequences, about 12% of them singletons, with about 15% in the top ten.

The receptor comes from a donor over 35 with multiple myeloma. This chain connects TRBV5-1 to TRBJ2-3; TRBD2 agrees at 10 bases. Sequenced input: a population of CD138-negative cells sorted from bone marrow. The CDR3 sequence: CASSWDLAGATDTQYF. The CDR3 nucleotides are TGCGCCAGCAGCTGGGATCTAGCGGGAGCTACAGATACGCAGTATTTT.